The 11 T cell receptor beta chains below come from one sample, sequenced in a study of blood T cell repertoires in COVID-19 (dated by TCRdb to the early 2020s). Receptors were amplified or captured by the immunoSEQ multiplex PCR assay. TCRdb stores this immuneACCESS table with in-frame sequences only. Part of the clones is absent; in the studies checked, under half of the shortfall reflects unresolved V genes, and no reason is known for the rest. Present in this sample are about 200,000 clones, 70% to 90% of which were seen just once. The ten largest make up roughly 4.5% of the sample. The sequenced sample consisted of peripheral blood. These receptors all stem from a woman older than 75 with acute or convalescent COVID-19.

The chain carries TRBV7-2 and TRBJ2-3; possibly TRBD2 for D (6 bases). The V gene's germline CDR1 is SGHTA and CDR2 FQGNSA. The CDR3 spans 14 residues. The ends were cut back, 1 base at V and 5 bases at J, with 10 bases in the middle. The CDR3 nucleotides are TGTGCCAGCAGCTTAGAACTAGCAGGAGATACGCAGTATTTT. As protein: CASSLELAGDTQYF.

The chain carries TRBV14 and TRBJ2-2; 8 nucleotides match TRBD1. The V segment lost 3 bases and the J segment 6 bases; nucleotides outside the gene matches: 9. Germline V gene sequence: CDR1 SGHDN, CDR2 FVKESK. The CDR3 spans 16 residues. In DNA form, the CDR3 reads TGTGCCAGCAGCCAGTGGACAGGGAGAGAAGCCGGGGAGCTGTTTTTT. This sequence encodes CASSQWTGREAGELFF.

The chain couples TRBV4-3 to TRBJ2-2, with 7 bases that match TRBD1. Germline assignment: CDR1 LGHNA and CDR2 YSLEER. The CDR3 is 13 amino acids. V dropped 4 bases and J dropped 8; count of bases not matched to a gene: 4. CDR3 in amino acids: CASSPGGEGELFF. CDR3 nucleotides: TGCGCCAGCAGCCCAGGGGGTGAGGGGGAGCTGTTTTTT.

The rearrangement joins TRBV7-6 to TRBJ2-3, with D possibly matching TRBD2 (6 bases). Per germline, CDR1 SGHVS and CDR2 FNYEAQ. The ends were cut back, 3 bases at V and 1 base at J, with 11 bases in the middle. The CDR3 totals 15 residues. DNA of the CDR3: TGTGCCAGCAGCTTTCTCAAGCGGGGCACAGATACGCAGTATTTT. Protein sequence: CASSFLKRGTDTQYF.

The V and J genes are TRBV7-3 and TRBJ1-1, with D unresolved. Between the trimmed V and J ends, which lost 6 bases and 1 base, there was a span of 9 bases. Germline loops: CDR1 SGHTA, CDR2 FQGTGA. The CDR3 is 13 amino acids. The DNA of the CDR3 is TGTGCCAGCAGTCCCTCAGGGAACACTGAAGCTTTCTTT. It translates to CASSPSGNTEAFF.

This clone was counted between two and nine times. The gene calls are TRBV7-9 and TRBJ2-4, with D possibly matching TRBD2 (5 bases). From germline, CDR1 is SEHNR and CDR2 FQNEAQ (reference sequence). V gave up 4 bases and J gave up 11 bases, with 6 bases separating them. This CDR3 has 10 residues. The CDR3 loop reads CASSSEVQYF. Written as DNA, the CDR3 is TGTGCCAGCAGCTCGGAGGTTCAGTACTTC.

The J gene is TRBJ1-2, the V gene TRBV10-2; D call uncertain. The length of the CDR3 is 13 residues. Per germline, CDR1 WSHSY and CDR2 SAAADI. The V end lost 4 bases, the J end lost 3 bases, and 9 bases lay between the germline ends. Here the CDR3 reads CASSVSGYYGYTF. The CDR3, as DNA: TGCGCCAGCAGTGTGTCGGGCTACTATGGCTACACCTTC.

J is TRBJ1-5 and V is TRBV4-1; D not certain. With 1 base removed from V and 6 bases from J, the gap between germline ends came to 7 bases. In germline, CDR1 is MGHRA, CDR2 YSYEKL. The length of the CDR3 is 13 residues. Here the CDR3 DNA reads TGCGCCAGCAGCCAAGTCGGTATTCAGCCCCAGCATTTT. Protein product: CASSQVGIQPQHF.

In this sample, this clone turned up once. The genes are TRBV7-2 and TRBJ2-5; 11 bases agree with TRBD2. V was pared by 7 bases and J by 2 bases, with 6 bases of the junction left unmatched. This CDR3 spans 15 amino acids. Germline assignment: CDR1 SGHTA and CDR2 FQGNSA. The CDR3 is CASTLAGGVQETQYF. The CDR3 DNA sequence: TGTGCCAGCACTCTAGCGGGGGGTGTTCAAGAGACCCAGTACTTC.

This chain uses TRBV2 with TRBJ1-1; D is uncertain. Trimming shortened V by 2 bases and J by 5 bases, and 15 bases separated the two germline ends. Germline assignment: CDR1 SNHLY and CDR2 FYNNEI. The CDR3 length is 15 residues. The CDR3: CASSEKLRDFTEAFF. CDR3 nucleotide sequence: TGTGCCAGCAGTGAAAAATTACGCGACTTTACTGAAGCTTTCTTT.

This chain connects TRBV7-2 to TRBJ2-7; D is ambiguous. V gave up 7 bases and J gave up 3 bases, with 16 bases separating them. Germline V lookup: CDR1 SGHTA, CDR2 FQGNSA. This CDR3 spans 14 amino acids. The CDR3 DNA follows: TGTGCCAGCACCCCTCAAAACAGTCACTACGAGCAGTACTTC. Amino acid sequence: CASTPQNSHYEQYF.